The rows below give T cell receptor beta chains drawn from one sample of a study of blood T cell repertoires in COVID-19. Generated by immunoSEQ multiplex PCR, the TCRdb table keeps only in-frame clones and is missing some. The data contain around 97,000 clones, roughly 84% of them seen just once; the ten biggest clones take up about 12%. The sample was peripheral blood. The receptors here all came from a human donor in a cohort sampled during active COVID-19. The CDR3 runs from the conserved cysteine through the conserved F or W.

J gene: TRBJ2-2; V gene: TRBV11-3; CDR3 protein: CASSFGGGADGTGELFF
J gene: TRBJ2-1; V gene: TRBV5-1; CDR3 protein: CASSLDTYNEQFF
J gene: TRBJ2-3; V gene: TRBV6-4; CDR3 protein: CARPGLAGPADTQYF
J gene: TRBJ1-5; V gene: TRBV5-1; CDR3 protein: CASSPGGLDQPQHF
J gene: TRBJ1-6; V gene: TRBV9; CDR3 protein: CASSAGGTGTSPLHF
J gene: TRBJ2-2; V gene: TRBV27; CDR3 protein: CASSSSGTLNTGELFF
J gene: TRBJ1-1; V gene: TRBV7-2; CDR3 protein: CASSSQKGGSTEAFF
J gene: TRBJ1-5; V gene: TRBV12-3/TRBV12-4; CDR3 protein: CASTRTGGQPQHF
J gene: TRBJ2-5; V gene: TRBV5-4; CDR3 protein: CASSSAGGPGETQYF
J gene: TRBJ1-2; V gene: TRBV5-4; CDR3 protein: CASSLTGGRGYTF
J gene: TRBJ2-2; V gene: TRBV5-1; CDR3 protein: CASRQNSHTGELFF
J gene: TRBJ1-6; V gene: TRBV6-5; CDR3 protein: CASRDPGQGLSPLHF
J gene: TRBJ2-3; V gene: TRBV7-2; CDR3 protein: CASSLDRAGGADTQYF
J gene: TRBJ1-3; V gene: TRBV20-1; CDR3 protein: CSASIDTGSGNTIYF
J gene: TRBJ1-3; V gene: TRBV7-9; CDR3 protein: CASSFTGNSGNTIYF
J gene: TRBJ1-1; V gene: TRBV7-2; CDR3 protein: CASSPQGRRTEAFF
J gene: TRBJ1-5; V gene: TRBV18; CDR3 protein: CASSPVGGTGVRSNQPQHF
J gene: TRBJ1-1; V gene: TRBV19; CDR3 protein: CASSIKRNTEAFF
J gene: TRBJ1-6; V gene: TRBV5-6; CDR3 protein: CATNGQGNSPLHF
J gene: TRBJ1-4; V gene: TRBV3-1/TRBV3-2; CDR3 protein: CASSRRGTRNEKLFF
J gene: TRBJ2-7; V gene: TRBV18; CDR3 protein: CASSPDGTPYEQYF
J gene: TRBJ1-6; V gene: TRBV4-3; CDR3 protein: CASSQTSSYNSPLHF
J gene: TRBJ2-7; V gene: TRBV9; CDR3 protein: CASSAVGDSTRREQYF
J gene: TRBJ2-7; V gene: TRBV6-5; CDR3 protein: CASSNGQLYEQYF
J gene: TRBJ2-1; V gene: TRBV9; CDR3 protein: CASSVARGNEQFF
J gene: TRBJ2-2; V gene: TRBV18; CDR3 protein: CASSPLFAGLNTGELFF
J gene: TRBJ2-2; V gene: TRBV19; CDR3 protein: CASSIEGRGTGELFF
J gene: TRBJ2-2; V gene: TRBV20-1; CDR3 protein: CSASRQGTGELFF
J gene: TRBJ2-1; V gene: TRBV19; CDR3 protein: CASSTRPLAGGGNEQFF
J gene: TRBJ1-5; V gene: TRBV6-1; CDR3 protein: CASSEILRNQPQHF
J gene: TRBJ2-7; V gene: TRBV6-5; CDR3 protein: CASSPPGQGTLQYF